The 16 T cell receptor beta chains reported below all come from one sample, sequenced in a study of PD-L1 blockade in urothelial cancer. Sequenced by immunoSEQ multiplex PCR; TCRdb stores in-frame clones only, minus some. This repertoire shows tens of thousands of clones, 85% to 95% found once; its top ten account for roughly 10%. Sequenced here: PBMCs, sampled around atezolizumab (anti-PD-L1) treatment. These receptors were obtained from a man aged 55 to 70 with urothelial cancer.

The chain couples TRBV7-6 to TRBJ2-3; maybe TRBD1 (5 bases). The CDR3 is made up of 14 amino acids. Germline loops: CDR1 SGHVS, CDR2 FNYEAQ. Trimming cost V 2 bases and J 2 bases, with 8 bases left between them. In DNA form, the CDR3 reads TGTGCCAGCAGCTTAAACAGGTTCACAGATACGCAGTATTTT. Protein: CASSLNRFTDTQYF.

The rearrangement uses TRBV4-1 and TRBJ1-4, with TRBD1 matching over 7 bases. Looked up from germline, CDR1 is MGHRA and CDR2 is YSYEKL. V shed 4 bases, J shed 7 bases, and the junction held 6 bases outside the gene matches. The CDR3 sequence is 14 residues long. This CDR3 is CASSPRDSTEKLFF. CDR3 coding DNA: TGCGCCAGCAGCCCTCGGGACAGTACTGAAAAACTGTTTTTT.

This rearrangement joins TRBV30 to TRBJ2-2; 8 nucleotides line up with TRBD2. The CDR3 runs 17 residues. Germline CDR1 reads GTSNPN; CDR2 reads SVGIG (reference sequence). V gave up 2 bases and J gave up 8 bases; unmatched junction bases: 16. The CDR3 spells CAWSPGYTSGFQGELFF. Written as DNA, the CDR3 is TGTGCCTGGAGTCCCGGGTATACTAGCGGTTTTCAGGGGGAGCTGTTTTTT.

The rearrangement joins TRBV19 to TRBJ2-2, with 9 bases aligning to TRBD1. The V gene end was trimmed by 7 bases and the J gene end by 3 bases; junction bases not matched to a gene: 9. The germline V gene has CDR1 LNHDA and CDR2 SQIVND (reference sequence). The CDR3 runs to 16 residues. The CDR3 loop is CASTALGTGYTGELFF. The DNA of the CDR3 is TGTGCCAGTACCGCCCTCGGGACAGGGTACACCGGGGAGCTGTTTTTT.

This clone was found a few times. This sequence joins TRBV28 and TRBJ1-4; TRBD1 aligns across 7 bases. Germline-derived CDR1 and CDR2 are MDHEN and SYDVKM. The CDR3 consists of 16 residues. J lost 0 bases, V lost 3 bases, and 4 bases had no gene match. The CDR3 DNA is TGTGCCAGCAGTTTCAACAGGGGTGCAACTAATGAAAAACTGTTTTTT. It codes for CASSFNRGATNEKLFF.

This clone has more than one count but fewer than ten. The chain recombines TRBV5-5 with TRBJ2-5; D remains unclear. This CDR3 comprises 13 residues. Looked up from germline, CDR1 is SGHKS and CDR2 is YYEKEE (reference sequence). V gave up 4 bases and J gave up 0 bases, with 7 bases separating them. CDR3: CASSQIDQETQYF. CDR3 in DNA: TGTGCCAGCAGCCAGATCGACCAAGAGACCCAGTACTTC.

This chain uses TRBV6-5 with TRBJ2-1; no firm D call. The germline V gene encodes CDR1 MNHEY and CDR2 SVGAGI. This CDR3 is 11 amino acids long. Trimming took off 6 bases at V and 9 bases at J, with 9 bases between the two ends. The CDR3 spells CASSQLGEQFF. DNA of the CDR3: TGTGCCAGCAGCCAACTCGGTGAGCAGTTCTTC.

This chain joins TRBV14 and TRBJ2-2, with D possibly matching TRBD1 (7 bases). CDR3 size: 16 residues. The ends were cut back, 4 bases at V and 4 bases at J, with 16 bases in the middle. In germline, CDR1 is SGHDN, CDR2 FVKESK. As DNA, the CDR3 is TGTGCCAGCAGCCGCGGGAAGACAGGGAGCACCGGGGAGCTGTTTTTT. The encoded protein is CASSRGKTGSTGELFF. The full variable domain, completed using reference TRBV14 and TRBJ2-2, is EAGVTQFPSHSVIEKGQTVTLRCDPISGHDNLYWYRRVMGKEIKFLLHFVKESKQDESGMPNNRFLAERTGGTYSTLKVQPAELEDSGVYFCASSRGKTGSTGELFFGEGSRLTVL.

This chain uses TRBV27 with TRBJ2-7, with 8 bases lining up with TRBD2. With 5 bases clipped from V and 6 bases from J, the junction kept 12 bases outside the gene matches. The CDR3 loop spans 15 amino acids. The V gene's germline CDR1 is MNHEY and CDR2 SMNVEV (reference sequence). CDR3 nucleotides: TGTGCCAGCAGTCTACTAGCGGTCTTCCCGGGCGAGCAGTACTTC. This encodes CASSLLAVFPGEQYF.

The V and J genes are TRBV6-5 and TRBJ2-7; D may be TRBD1 (6 bases). Germline V gene lookup returns CDR1 MNHEY and CDR2 SVGAGI. V shed 5 bases and J shed 3 bases, with 14 bases lying between them. The CDR3 is made up of 14 amino acids. CDR3 in amino acids: CASSARGSGYEQYF. CDR3 sequence (DNA): TGTGCCAGCAGTGCCAGGGGTTCGGGCTACGAGCAGTACTTC.

This chain connects TRBV11-2 to TRBJ2-5; maybe TRBD1 (6 bases). The germline gives CDR1 SGHAT, CDR2 FQNNGV. This CDR3 is 15 amino acids long. V dropped 4 bases and J dropped 6 bases, with 18 bases sitting between them. CDR3 amino acids: CASSSWQGNRKTQYF. The CDR3 coding sequence is TGTGCCAGCAGCTCCTGGCAGGGGAACAGGAAGACCCAGTACTTC.

The chain's CDR3 is CASSRGTGGNYGYTF. DNA for the CDR3: TGCGCCAGCAGCCGGGGTACAGGGGGTAACTATGGCTACACCTTC. This sequence joins TRBV4-3 and TRBJ1-2; 8 bases match TRBD1. Germline CDR1 is LGHNA and CDR2 is YSLEER. Trimming at V came to 4 bases and at J to 1 base, leaving 5 bases not matched to a gene. This CDR3 region has 15 residues.

This chain uses TRBV7-2 with TRBJ2-1; maybe TRBD2 (5 bases). CDR3 size: 15 residues. Germline lookup yields CDR1 SGHTA and CDR2 FQGNSA. Trimming left V 0 bases short and J 5 bases short, with 11 bases between. Here the CDR3 DNA reads TGTGCCAGCAGCTTAGCGGGAGTTGGTAACAATGAGCAGTTCTTC. Translation: CASSLAGVGNNEQFF.

The chain links TRBV19 to TRBJ2-7, with 8 nucleotides matching TRBD1. Trimming at V came to 3 bases and at J to 6 bases, leaving 4 bases not matched to a gene. Germline CDR1 is LNHDA and CDR2 is SQIVND (reference sequence). The CDR3 extends over 13 amino acids. The CDR3, as DNA: TGTGCCAGTAGTATGGATACAGGGGGCGAGCAGTACTTC. Amino acid sequence: CASSMDTGGEQYF.

The chain uses TRBV7-2 and TRBJ1-5; a possible D gene is TRBD1 (5 bases). CDR1 SGHTA and CDR2 FQGNSA come from the germline V gene. Deletions cut 1 base from V and 4 bases from J, with 8 bases between. This CDR3 has 14 amino acids. The DNA for the CDR3 is TGTGCCAGCAGCTTAGGAGCAGGGAATCAGCCCCAGCATTTT. Translating gives CASSLGAGNQPQHF.

The rearrangement uses TRBV4-3 and TRBJ2-1, with D uncertain. Per the germline V gene, CDR1 is LGHNA and CDR2 is YSLEER. This CDR3 is 15 amino acids long. V lost 0 bases and J 0 bases, leaving 6 bases between the germline ends. The CDR3 here is CASSQDSSSYNEQFF. CDR3 DNA sequence: TGCGCCAGCAGCCAAGATTCGAGCTCCTACAATGAGCAGTTCTTC.